Listed below are T cell receptor beta chains from one sample, sequenced in a study of T cells in Graves' hyperthyroidism and ophthalmopathy. TCRdb reprocessed the multiplex PCR reads via MiXCR and lists one record per CDR3 protein. The sample consists of 700,000 or so distinct CDR3 sequences, around 13% of them appearing once. Sequenced material: blood. The source of these receptors is a woman aged 45-59 years with Graves' ophthalmopathy. Each CDR3 is given with its conserved first and last residue. The order of the fields is J gene, D gene, V gene, clone size, CDR3 DNA, CDR3 protein. A D gene is named only where the DNA matches it firmly. Rows may omit the clone size; those that give it use once, few, many or a size class.

J: TRBJ2-2
D: TRBD1
V: TRBV14
size: .
DNA: TGTGCCAGCAGCCAAGACTTTGGACAGGTCTCCACCGGGGAGCTGTTTTTT
CDR3: CASSQDFGQVSTGELFF

J: TRBJ2-3
D: .
V: TRBV20-1
size: .
DNA: TGCAGTGCTAGATATCCGGGGGCCTATACGCAGTATTTT
CDR3: CSARYPGAYTQYF

J: TRBJ2-7
D: .
V: TRBV27
size: many
DNA: TGTGCCAGCAGCCCGTGGCTAGCTGAGCGGTACGAGCAGTACTTC
CDR3: CASSPWLAERYEQYF

J: TRBJ2-1
D: .
V: TRBV27
size: many
DNA: TGTGCCATCGGGTACAATGAGCAGTTCTTC
CDR3: CAIGYNEQFF

J: TRBJ2-7
D: .
V: TRBV28
size: many
DNA: TGTGCCAGCAGCAGGACAAGTGAGCAGTACTTC
CDR3: CASSRTSEQYF

J: TRBJ1-3
D: .
V: TRBV28
size: many
DNA: TGTGCCAGCAGTGACATAGGGGTCGGAAACACCATATATTTT
CDR3: CASSDIGVGNTIYF

J: TRBJ1-4
D: TRBD1
V: TRBV15
size: .
DNA: TGTGCCACCAGCACCCGCCAGACAGGGAGGGAAAAACTGTTTTTT
CDR3: CATSTRQTGREKLFF

J: TRBJ2-1
D: TRBD2
V: TRBV27
size: many
DNA: TGTGCCACCATAACTAGCGGGAGTTCCTACAATGAGCAGTTCTTC
CDR3: CATITSGSSYNEQFF

J: TRBJ1-1
D: .
V: TRBV4-1
size: .
DNA: TGCGCCAGCAGCTTGGCCCGTTCGAACACTGAAGCTTTCTTT
CDR3: CASSLARSNTEAFF

J: TRBJ1-5
D: .
V: TRBV19
size: many
DNA: TGTGCCAGTAGCTCGACACATCCTAGCAATCAGCCCCAGCATTTT
CDR3: CASSSTHPSNQPQHF

J: TRBJ2-7
D: .
V: TRBV2
size: many
DNA: TGTGCCAGCAGTGAAACGGACTACGAGCAGTACTTC
CDR3: CASSETDYEQYF

J: TRBJ2-7
D: TRBD1
V: TRBV7-2
size: many
DNA: TGTGCCAGCAGCTCAGGGACAGGGGGCCCGAGCTCCTACGAGCAGTACTTC
CDR3: CASSSGTGGPSSYEQYF

J: TRBJ2-7
D: TRBD2
V: TRBV4-3
size: .
DNA: TGCGCCAGCAGCCAAGGCCGGGGGGTAGGGGAAACCTACGAGCAGTACTTC
CDR3: CASSQGRGVGETYEQYF

J: TRBJ2-3
D: TRBD2
V: TRBV7-9
size: many
DNA: TGTGCCAGCAGCGCGTTAGCGGGACACACAGATACGCAGTATTTT
CDR3: CASSALAGHTDTQYF

J: TRBJ1-2
D: TRBD1
V: TRBV10-3
size: many
DNA: TGTGCCATCAGTGTCGGACAGGGTAAAGATGGCTACACCTTC
CDR3: CAISVGQGKDGYTF

J: TRBJ2-3
D: TRBD2
V: TRBV20-1
size: .
DNA: TGCAGTGCCTCATCGTACGGGAGGAAAACAGATACGCAGTATTTT
CDR3: CSASSYGRKTDTQYF